This T cell receptor (beta chain) is drawn from a study of blood T cell repertoires in COVID-19. Whole-study context: T cells, B-cell-depleted T cells, or PBMCs provided the cDNA or gDNA that served as material.

In the original analysis: Estimation of nucleated cell counts relied on the amplification of reference gene primers. Produced via immunoSEQ multiplex PCR; TCRdb's table is partial and in-frame only. V, J and clone size reflect that table, while D and trimming were determined from the DNA. Of under 90,000 clones listed, approximately 80% are singletons. With 5 bases clipped from V and 5 bases from J, the junction kept 12 bases outside the gene matches. Per the germline V gene, CDR1 is SGHRS and CDR2 is YFSETQ. The CDR3 runs 15 residues. The sequenced sample was peripheral blood. This sequence originates from a human donor in a cohort sampled during active COVID-19. The J gene is TRBJ2-5, the V gene TRBV5-1, with 7 bases that match TRBD1. CDR3 in amino acids: CASRSDRVGRETQYF. The CDR3 region has the DNA TGCGCCAGCAGATCAGACAGGGTGGGAAGGGAGACCCAGTACTTC. Combining the CDR3 with reference TRBV5-1 and TRBJ2-5 gives the whole variable domain KAGVTQTPRYLIKTRGQQVTLSCSPISGHRSVSWYQQTPGQGLQFLFEYFSETQRNKGNFPGRFSGRQFSNSRSEMNVSTLELGDSALYLCASRSDRVGRETQYFGPGTRLLVL.